A single sample is the source of the 20 T cell receptor beta chains below, sequenced in a study of T cell responses to AZD1222 COVID-19 vaccine. Profiled with immunoSEQ multiplex PCR; TCRdb holds only in-frame clones, not every one. Counted here are 150,000 to 200,000 clones, about nine tenths occurring once; the ten biggest clones make up about 1.6%. Sequencing was performed on peripheral blood, taken on day 0 of AZD1222 vaccination. These receptors all stem from an adult in good health.

V is TRBV9 and J is TRBJ1-6; TRBD1 matches 8 bases. Losses at the gene ends were 4 bases for V and 9 bases for J; bases not matched to a gene: 6. From germline, CDR1 is SGDLS and CDR2 YYNGEE. This CDR3 comprises 14 residues. CDR3 nucleotide sequence: TGTGCCAGCAGCTTAGGACAGGGTGTTTCACCCCTCCACTTT. Its translation: CASSLGQGVSPLHF.

The chain couples TRBV5-5 to TRBJ1-4; maybe TRBD1 (5 bases). The CDR3 extends over 18 amino acids. The germline CDR1 and CDR2 sequences are SGHKS and YYEKEE (reference sequence). The V end lost 0 bases, the J end lost 1 base, and 16 bases lay between the germline ends. The CDR3 nucleotides read TGTGCCAGCAGCTTGGACTCGGGGGGAGGACGAACTAATGAAAAACTGTTTTTT. Protein product: CASSLDSGGGRTNEKLFF.

The chain combines TRBV5-1 with TRBJ2-1; tentative D call: TRBD1 (6 bases). Germline assignment: CDR1 SGHRS and CDR2 YFSETQ. CDR3 length: 15 amino acids. V lost 0 bases, J lost 5 bases, and 12 bases lay in between. The CDR3 loop is CASSLGWAGDNEQFF. The CDR3 DNA is TGCGCCAGCAGCTTGGGATGGGCAGGGGACAATGAGCAGTTCTTC.

This CDR3 reads CAGFRGHYGYTF. The CDR3 DNA follows: TGTGCCGGCTTCAGGGGCCACTATGGCTACACCTTC. The chain has TRBV7-9 and TRBJ1-2, with a possible D match to TRBD1 (6 bases). Germline V gene lookup returns CDR1 SEHNR and CDR2 FQNEAQ (reference sequence). V was trimmed by 11 bases and J by 3 bases, leaving 13 bases between them. The CDR3 sequence is 12 residues long. The variable domain in full, with the rest retrieved from reference TRBV7-9 and TRBJ1-2, is DTGVSQNPRHKITKRGQNVTFRCDPISEHNRLYWYRQTLGQGPEFLTYFQNEAQLEKSRLLSDRFSAERPKGSFSTLEIQRTEQGDSAMYLCAGFRGHYGYTFGSGTRLTVV.

The rearrangement links TRBV2 to TRBJ2-7, with 11 bases fitting TRBD1. The germline gives CDR1 SNHLY, CDR2 FYNNEI. V was clipped by 7 bases and J by 3 bases; unmatched bases: 8. This CDR3 is 15 amino acids long. The DNA of the CDR3 is TGTGCCAGCAATATGAGGGACAGGGGGATCTACGAGCAGTACTTC. Its translation is CASNMRDRGIYEQYF.

The genes are TRBV7-9 and TRBJ1-4; D unclear. Per germline, CDR1 SEHNR and CDR2 FQNEAQ (reference sequence). V was pared by 1 base and J by 4 bases, with 19 bases between. The CDR3 loop spans 18 amino acids. CDR3 region: CASSLDSLGQALNEKLFF. In DNA, the CDR3 is TGTGCCAGCAGCTTAGATTCCCTAGGCCAGGCTCTTAATGAAAAACTGTTTTTT.

V is TRBV5-1 and J is TRBJ1-1, with D uncertain. Germline CDR1 reads SGHRS; CDR2 reads YFSETQ. This CDR3 spans 17 amino acids. With 4 bases removed from V and 0 bases from J, the gap between germline ends came to 19 bases. In DNA form, the CDR3 reads TGCGCCAGCAGCCCGTTAGGTGGCAGCCCGATGAACACTGAAGCTTTCTTT. It codes for CASSPLGGSPMNTEAFF. Based on the CDR3 plus reference TRBV5-1 and TRBJ1-1, the full variable domain is KAGVTQTPRYLIKTRGQQVTLSCSPISGHRSVSWYQQTPGQGLQFLFEYFSETQRNKGNFPGRFSGRQFSNSRSEMNVSTLELGDSALYLCASSPLGGSPMNTEAFFGQGTRLTVV.

The gene calls are TRBV18 and TRBJ2-5; D call uncertain. This CDR3 spans 15 amino acids. V lost 6 bases and J 5 bases, leaving 19 bases between the germline ends. Germline V CDR1 and CDR2: KGHSH, LQKENI. CDR3 sequence reads: CASSSTLSSEETQYF. In DNA form, the CDR3 reads TGTGCCAGCTCTTCGACCCTCAGCTCCGAGGAGACCCAGTACTTC.

The CDR3 reads CASSLEPGTGPPTSNQPQHF. In DNA form, the CDR3 reads TGTGCCAGCAGCTTAGAGCCCGGGACAGGGCCCCCTACTAGCAATCAGCCCCAGCATTTT. This rearrangement joins TRBV7-6 to TRBJ1-5, with 9 bases lining up with TRBD1. From germline, CDR1 is SGHVS and CDR2 FNYEAQ. The V and J ends lost 1 base and 0 bases, in that order; junction bases with no gene match: 13. This CDR3 is built from 20 residues.

The genes are TRBV18 and TRBJ1-4, with D perhaps matching TRBD1 (6 bases). Between the trimmed V and J ends, which lost 2 bases and 8 bases, there was a span of 15 bases. The CDR3 has 15 residues. Germline V gives CDR1 KGHSH, CDR2 LQKENI. The CDR3 DNA reads TGTGCCAGCTCACCAGGGGGGGCGCGAGGCGAAAAACTGTTTTTT. Its protein is CASSPGGARGEKLFF. Full variable domain (remainder filled in from reference TRBV18 and TRBJ1-4): NAGVMQNPRHLVRRRGQEARLRCSPMKGHSHVYWYRQLPEEGLKFMVYLQKENIIDESGMPKERFSAEFPKEGPSILRIQQVVRGDSAAYFCASSPGGARGEKLFFGSGTQLSVL.

The DNA of the CDR3 is TGCGCCAGCAGCGGAACGACAGGATATCGAACTGAAGCTTTCTTT. Amino acids: CASSGTTGYRTEAFF. V gene TRBV5-1 combines with J gene TRBJ1-1; D perhaps matches TRBD1 (6 bases). With 4 bases removed from V and 5 bases from J, the gap between germline ends came to 18 bases. CDR1 is SGHRS, CDR2 YFSETQ, per germline. The CDR3 runs to 15 residues.

This clone has just a few counts. V usage is TRBV2 and J usage is TRBJ1-1; weak D call: TRBD1 (5 bases). V was pared by 1 base and J by 11 bases, with 14 bases between. Germline V gives CDR1 SNHLY, CDR2 FYNNEI. The CDR3 is 13 residues long. CDR3 sequence reads: CASSEGLGQAAFF. In DNA form, the CDR3 reads TGTGCCAGCAGTGAAGGGTTGGGGCAGGCGGCTTTCTTT.

The chain has TRBV5-1 and TRBJ2-1; TRBD2 aligns across 10 bases. The CDR3 is 18 residues long. V trimming: 0 bases; J trimming: 0 bases; junction bases outside the gene matches: 6. Germline CDR1 SGHRS, CDR2 YFSETQ. CDR3: CASSLVASGGYSYNEQFF. The CDR3 DNA is TGCGCCAGCAGCTTGGTGGCTAGCGGGGGATACTCCTACAATGAGCAGTTCTTC.

This chain uses TRBV28 with TRBJ1-4, with D tentatively TRBD1 (5 bases). Per the germline V gene, CDR1 is MDHEN and CDR2 is SYDVKM. This CDR3 has 15 amino acids. V shed 5 bases and J shed 6 bases, with 16 bases lying between them. The CDR3 is CASSPHRDGDEKLFF. The DNA for the CDR3 is TGTGCCAGCAGTCCCCACCGGGACGGGGATGAAAAACTGTTTTTT.

V gene TRBV7-6 combines with J gene TRBJ2-7; D is uncertain. CDR1 SGHVS and CDR2 FNYEAQ come from the germline V gene. Trimming left V 5 bases short and J 0 bases short, with 11 bases between. This CDR3 is built from 14 residues. This CDR3 is CASSPTMSSYEQYF. CDR3 nucleotides: TGTGCCAGCAGCCCTACGATGAGCTCCTACGAGCAGTACTTC.

The rearrangement uses TRBV7-9 and TRBJ2-5; D unclear. Deletions cut 5 bases from V and 5 bases from J, with 6 bases between. This CDR3 spans 11 amino acids. Germline-derived CDR1 and CDR2 are SEHNR and FQNEAQ (reference sequence). CDR3 loop: CASSRAETQYF. CDR3 sequence (DNA): TGTGCCAGCAGCCGGGCGGAGACCCAGTACTTC.

The chain is built from TRBV9 and TRBJ1-2, with 7 positions matching TRBD1. V shed 4 bases, J shed 8 bases, and the junction held 11 bases outside the gene matches. Germline-derived CDR1 and CDR2 are SGDLS and YYNGEE. The length of the CDR3 is 14 residues. The CDR3 protein is CASSPRDSARGYTF. The CDR3 region has the DNA TGTGCCAGCAGCCCCCGGGACAGCGCGAGAGGCTACACCTTC.

This clone is a singleton in its sample. CDR3 nucleotides: TGCAGTGCTAGTGGGCTAGCGGGGGCCTTAAGCACAGATACGCAGTATTTT. Translation: CSASGLAGALSTDTQYF. J is TRBJ2-3 and V is TRBV20-1; the match to TRBD2 covers 10 bases. Germline-derived CDR1 and CDR2 are DFQATT and SNEGSKA (reference sequence). CDR3 length: 17 residues. V dropped 3 bases and J dropped 0; count of bases not matched to a gene: 9.

This chain joins TRBV7-3 and TRBJ1-5; D gene ambiguous. The CDR3 consists of 12 residues. The V end was cut by 1 base, the J end by 6 bases, with 4 bases between. Germline V gene lookup returns CDR1 SGHTA and CDR2 FQGTGA. CDR3 sequence reads: CASSLNGQPQHF. The CDR3 region has the DNA TGTGCCAGCAGCTTAAATGGTCAGCCCCAGCATTTT. Full variable domain (remainder filled in from reference TRBV7-3 and TRBJ1-5): GAGVSQTPSNKVTEKGKYVELRCDPISGHTALYWYRQSLGQGPEFLIYFQGTGAADDSGLPNDRFFAVRPEGSVSTLKIQRTERGDSAVYLCASSLNGQPQHFGDGTRLSIL.

The chain links TRBV6-5 to TRBJ1-6; 7 nucleotides agree with TRBD1. The CDR3 sequence is 13 residues long. Germline trimming cut 8 bases from V and 5 bases from J; bases unmatched to any gene: 3. Germline assignment: CDR1 MNHEY and CDR2 SVGAGI. The CDR3 DNA is TGTGCCAGCTCGGGACAGCATAATTCACCCCTCCACTTT. It encodes CASSGQHNSPLHF.